This T cell receptor (beta chain) was recovered during a study of T cell clonality in common variable immunodeficiency. Germline loops: CDR1 DFQATT, CDR2 SNEGSKA (reference sequence). CDR3 length: 12 residues. At least ten counts were recorded for this clone. The antigen remains undetermined. Sequencing ends 3 residues short of the CDR3 end; the germline J gene provides the rest. Libraries were prepared by immunoSEQ multiplex PCR; TCRdb keeps only in-frame clonotypes and omits some of them. This repertoire holds approximately 40,000 clones, and none appear only once. Blood samples were heparinized, roughly 5 to 8.5 ml per donor. Study results and caveats: Patient heterogeneity in the CVID cohort limited correlations between repertoire features and clinical complications. Fewer deletions and N-nucleotide insertions were reportedly seen in common variable immunodeficiency TCR beta sequences. Fewer TCRbeta clones were shared among CVID subjects than controls.

The sample comprised peripheral blood mononuclear cells. This TCR was recovered from a person between 18 and 69 years old in good health. The V gene is TRBV20-1, the J gene TRBJ1-2; 7 bases line up with TRBD1. The chain's CDR3 is CRGGESNYGYTF. The CDR3 DNA, read in part, is TGCAGAGGGGGCGAGAGTAACTATGGC.